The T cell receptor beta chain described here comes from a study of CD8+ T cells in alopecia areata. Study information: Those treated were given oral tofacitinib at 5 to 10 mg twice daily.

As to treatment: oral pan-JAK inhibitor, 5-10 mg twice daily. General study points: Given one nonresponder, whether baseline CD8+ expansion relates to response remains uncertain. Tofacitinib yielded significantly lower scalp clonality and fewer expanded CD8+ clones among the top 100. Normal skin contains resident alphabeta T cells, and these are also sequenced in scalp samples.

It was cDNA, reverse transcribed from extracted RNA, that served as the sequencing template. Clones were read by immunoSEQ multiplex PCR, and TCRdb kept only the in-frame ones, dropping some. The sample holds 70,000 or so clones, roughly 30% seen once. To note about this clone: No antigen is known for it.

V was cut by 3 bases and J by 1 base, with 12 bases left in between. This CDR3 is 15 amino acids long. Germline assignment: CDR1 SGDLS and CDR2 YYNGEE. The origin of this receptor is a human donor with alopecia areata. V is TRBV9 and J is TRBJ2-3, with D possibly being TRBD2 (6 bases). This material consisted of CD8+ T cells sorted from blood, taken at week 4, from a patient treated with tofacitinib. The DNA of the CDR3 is TGTGCCAGCAGCGAAACTAGCTACGGCACAGATACGCAGTATTTT. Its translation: CASSETSYGTDTQYF. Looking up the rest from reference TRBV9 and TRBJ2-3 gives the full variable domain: DSGVTQTPKHLITATGQRVTLRCSPRSGDLSVYWYQQSLDQGLQFLIQYYNGEERAKGNILERFSAQQFPDLHSELNLSSLELGDSALYFCASSETSYGTDTQYFGPGTRLTVL.